The 9 T cell receptor beta chains below were found in one sample sequenced in a study of T cells after yellow fever vaccination. One entry per CDR3 protein results from TCRdb running MiXCR on the 5' RACE reads. Found here are about 340,000 distinct CDR3 sequences, approximately 9% of them singletons; the top ten hold more than 15%. The specimen comprised PBMCs, sampled on the day of the first yellow fever vaccination. These receptors were collected from a man younger than 35 who received the YFV17D yellow fever vaccine.

The chain combines TRBV9 with TRBJ2-1, with 8 bases that match TRBD2. The germline CDR1 and CDR2 sequences are SGDLS and YYNGEE. Trimming took 0 bases from V and 11 from J; bases not matched to a gene: 7. This CDR3 has 14 amino acids. The CDR3 here is CASSVGLAGAKQFF. The CDR3 DNA sequence: TGTGCCAGCAGCGTAGGGCTAGCGGGCGCCAAGCAGTTCTTC.

This clonotype was counted a few times. CDR3: CSASPSLYEQYF. The CDR3 DNA is TGCAGTGCTAGTCCCTCTTTGTACGAGCAGTACTTC. This chain joins TRBV20-1 and TRBJ2-7; D unresolved. This CDR3 spans 12 amino acids. The germline gives CDR1 DFQATT, CDR2 SNEGSKA (reference sequence). Trimming took 3 bases from V and 4 from J, leaving 10 bases between them.

A few counts support this clonotype. The chain is built from TRBV7-8 and TRBJ1-4; D unclear. The V gene lost 5 bases and the J gene lost 7 bases, with 17 bases spanning the gap. This CDR3 is 15 amino acids long. Germline-derived CDR1 and CDR2 are SGHVS and FQNEAQ. The CDR3 spells CASSQSLLKGEKLFF. DNA of the CDR3: TGTGCCAGCAGCCAGTCTCTTCTGAAGGGTGAAAAACTGTTTTTT.

This clonotype occurred a few times. The chain recombines TRBV21-1 with TRBJ2-7; the table's D gene call, TRBD1, was not cross checked with the DNA. TRBV21-1 is designated a pseudogene. The CDR3 length is 17 residues. The CDR3 nucleotides read TGTGCCAGCAGCAGTGGGATTTGGGGGACCATCTCCTACGAGCAGTACTTC. The encoded protein is CASSSGIWGTISYEQYF.

The chain employs TRBV6-2 or TRBV6-3 and TRBJ2-4, with D possibly called TRBD1 or TRBD2 (5 bases each). The V gene's germline CDR1 is MNHEY and CDR2 SVGEGT. The CDR3 consists of 16 residues. Trimming took off 4 bases at V and 3 bases at J, with 16 bases between the two ends. The CDR3 DNA reads as TGTGCCAGCAGTTCCCCTAGCAGGGTCGGCAAAAACATTCAGTACTTC. Amino acids: CASSSPSRVGKNIQYF.

This sequence joins TRBV7-6 and TRBJ2-2, with D possibly being TRBD1 or TRBD2 (6 bases each). Per the germline V gene, CDR1 is SGHVS and CDR2 is FNYEAQ. Trimming cost V 5 bases and J 3 bases, with 13 bases left between them. The CDR3 loop spans 15 amino acids. The chain's CDR3 is CASSLVRGDTGELFF. For the CDR3, the DNA is TGTGCCAGCAGCCTCGTTAGGGGGGACACCGGGGAGCTGTTTTTT.

The chain couples TRBV20-1 to TRBJ2-6, with D hard to call. V was cut by 5 bases and J by 1 base, with 12 bases left in between. This CDR3 contains 15 residues. CDR1 and CDR2 from the germline V gene are DFQATT and SNEGSKA (reference sequence). The CDR3 region is CSARSPGSGANVLTF. CDR3 in DNA: TGCAGTGCTCGGAGTCCCGGTTCTGGGGCCAACGTCCTGACTTTC.

This clonotype was seen a handful of times. V and J are TRBV29-1 and TRBJ2-2; TRBD2 aligns across 10 bases. J was trimmed by 5 bases and V by 0 bases; bases with no gene match: 6. Germline loops: CDR1 SQVTM, CDR2 ANQGSEA. The CDR3 runs to 16 residues. The CDR3 spells CSVEERAGGPTGELFF. The CDR3 region has the DNA TGCAGCGTTGAAGAACGAGCGGGGGGGCCAACCGGGGAGCTGTTTTTT.

The V gene is TRBV6-2 or TRBV6-3, the J gene TRBJ2-1, with 9 bases identical to TRBD1. Trimming at V came to 8 bases and at J to 7 bases, leaving 6 bases not matched to a gene. In germline, CDR1 is MNHEY, CDR2 SVGEGT. The CDR3 sequence is 13 residues long. As DNA, the CDR3 is TGTGCCAGCCTTCGACAGGGGGAGAATGAGCAGTTCTTC. As protein: CASLRQGENEQFF.